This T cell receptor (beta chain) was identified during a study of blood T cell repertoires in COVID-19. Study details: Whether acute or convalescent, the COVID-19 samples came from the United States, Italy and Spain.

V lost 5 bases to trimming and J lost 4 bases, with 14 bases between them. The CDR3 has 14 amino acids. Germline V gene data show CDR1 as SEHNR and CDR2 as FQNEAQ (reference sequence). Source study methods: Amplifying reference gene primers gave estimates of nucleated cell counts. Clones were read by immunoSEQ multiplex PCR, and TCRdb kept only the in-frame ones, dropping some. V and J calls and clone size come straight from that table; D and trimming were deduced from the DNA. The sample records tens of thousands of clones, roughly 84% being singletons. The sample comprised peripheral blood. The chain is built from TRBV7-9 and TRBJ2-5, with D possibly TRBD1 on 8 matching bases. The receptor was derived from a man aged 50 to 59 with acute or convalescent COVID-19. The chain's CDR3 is CASSTYRGGETQYF. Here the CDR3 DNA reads TGTGCCAGCAGCACATACAGGGGGGGAGAGACCCAGTACTTC.